The 19 T cell receptor beta chains below come from one sample, sequenced in a study of blood T cell repertoires in COVID-19 (dated by TCRdb to 2019 to 2021). The library was obtained by the immunoSEQ multiplex PCR assay. TCRdb holds this immuneACCESS table with in-frame rearrangements only. Some clones are missing; in checked studies, unresolved V genes explain under half, and the rest has no known cause. For this sample there are 120,000 or so clones; around 68% appear just once. Together, the top ten hold around 8% of the sample. Sequenced: peripheral blood. The receptors were sampled from a woman aged 55-70 years with acute or convalescent COVID-19.

This clone was detected a few times. The gene calls are TRBV7-9 and TRBJ2-1; weak D call: TRBD1 (5 bases). Germline CDR1 and CDR2: SEHNR and FQNEAQ (reference sequence). This CDR3 has 14 amino acids. Trimming cost V 1 base and J 3 bases, with 7 bases left between them. The DNA of the CDR3 is TGTGCCAGCAGCTTAGTGGGGCTCTACAATGAGCAGTTCTTC. Protein: CASSLVGLYNEQFF.

The chain joins TRBV14 to TRBJ2-3; D is perhaps TRBD2 (6 bases). V dropped 0 bases and J dropped 4 bases, with 14 bases sitting between them. CDR1 is SGHDN and CDR2 is FVKESK in the germline V gene. This CDR3 has 16 residues. The DNA for the CDR3 is TGTGCCAGCAGCCAAGAGTCGCGGGGAGCCGCAGATACGCAGTATTTT. This sequence encodes CASSQESRGAADTQYF.

The gene calls are TRBV9 and TRBJ2-7; the D gene is possibly TRBD2 (6 bases). Trimming removed 2 bases at V and 6 bases at J, with 12 bases between. This CDR3 is 13 amino acids long. Germline assignment: CDR1 SGDLS and CDR2 YYNGEE. The CDR3 bases are TGTGCCAGCAGCGTGTGGGCCGGGGGCGAGCAGTACTTC. Amino acids: CASSVWAGGEQYF.

The chain links TRBV27 to TRBJ1-5; D is undetermined. The ends were cut back, 5 bases at V and 0 bases at J, with 14 bases in the middle. CDR1 is MNHEY, CDR2 SMNVEV, per germline (reference sequence). This CDR3 has 16 residues. The CDR3 DNA reads TGTGCCAGCAGTCCTAGTCTGAGGCTTAGCAATCAGCCCCAGCATTTT. Translating it yields CASSPSLRLSNQPQHF.

This chain joins TRBV19 and TRBJ2-7; 8 bases align to TRBD1. The germline CDR1 and CDR2 sequences are LNHDA and SQIVND (reference sequence). The CDR3 runs to 14 residues. J was trimmed by 2 bases and V by 5 bases; bases with no gene match: 5. Here the CDR3 reads CASSRQGPAYEQYF. The CDR3 bases are TGTGCCAGTAGTCGACAGGGGCCCGCCTACGAGCAGTACTTC. The full variable domain, in which reference TRBV19 and TRBJ2-7 provide the parts outside the CDR3, is DGGITQSPKYLFRKEGQNVTLSCEQNLNHDAMYWYRQDPGQGLRLIYYSQIVNDFQKGDIAEGYSVSREKKESFPLTVTSAQKNPTAFYLCASSRQGPAYEQYFGPGTRLTVT.

This clone was counted a single time. The CDR3 is CASSSPGYGYTF. CDR3 in DNA: TGTGCCAGCTCGAGCCCGGGTTATGGCTACACCTTC. V usage is TRBV18 and J usage is TRBJ1-2; no reliable D call. The CDR3 runs 12 residues. The germline V gene has CDR1 KGHSH and CDR2 LQKENI. The V and J ends lost 6 bases and 5 bases respectively, with 10 bases between them.

The chain uses TRBV7-2 and TRBJ2-1, with D perhaps matching TRBD2 (5 bases). Trimming pared 3 bases from V and 11 bases from J, leaving 11 bases between. Germline V CDR1 and CDR2: SGHTA, FQGNSA. CDR3 length equals 12 residues. The CDR3 DNA is TGTGCCAGCAGCTTGAGCGGAATGAAGCAGTTCTTC. Translating it yields CASSLSGMKQFF.

This clone was counted a single time. CDR3 coding DNA: TGTGCCACCAGCAGAGATGTCTTACAGGGTCCCTCGTATAATTCACCCCTCCACTTT. Protein product: CATSRDVLQGPSYNSPLHF. The chain uses TRBV15 and TRBJ1-6; D perhaps matches TRBD1 (6 bases). Germline V gene sequence: CDR1 LNHNV, CDR2 YYDKDF (reference sequence). This CDR3 contains 19 residues. V was trimmed by 0 bases and J by 4 bases, leaving 19 bases between them.

This sequence joins TRBV27 and TRBJ2-5, with TRBD1 identical over 10 bases. V trimming: 2 bases; J trimming: 3 bases; junction bases outside the gene matches: 9. Germline V lookup: CDR1 MNHEY, CDR2 SMNVEV (reference sequence). This CDR3 region has 17 residues. CDR3 coding DNA: TGTGCCAGCAGTTTAGTCCCCCCGACAGGGGGCGAAGAGACCCAGTACTTC. It specifies CASSLVPPTGGEETQYF.

V and J are TRBV7-6 and TRBJ2-2; TRBD2 matches at 12 bases. V shed 1 base, J shed 2 bases, and the junction held 11 bases outside the gene matches. The CDR3 has 20 residues. Per germline, CDR1 SGHVS and CDR2 FNYEAQ. This chain's CDR3 is CASSLVSPSTSGGNTGELFF. In nucleotides, the CDR3 is TGTGCCAGCAGCTTAGTTTCTCCATCGACTAGCGGGGGAAACACCGGGGAGCTGTTTTTT.

This sequence joins TRBV19 and TRBJ2-5, with 12 bases that match TRBD2. The ends lost 4 bases at V and 1 base at J; junction bases unmatched: 4. Germline CDR1 and CDR2: LNHDA and SQIVND (reference sequence). The CDR3 is made up of 16 amino acids. The CDR3 DNA is TGTGCCAGTAGTAGCCGACTAGCGGGGGCCCAAGAGACCCAGTACTTC. Residues: CASSSRLAGAQETQYF.

This chain connects TRBV6-5 to TRBJ1-1; D uncertain. The CDR3 has 13 amino acids. V lost 5 bases to trimming and J lost 1 base, with 8 bases between them. Germline V gene data show CDR1 as MNHEY and CDR2 as SVGAGI. The CDR3 is CASSPQRNTEAFF. CDR3 nucleotides: TGTGCCAGCAGTCCACAGAGGAACACTGAAGCTTTCTTT.

This sequence joins TRBV28 and TRBJ1-3, with 12 bases aligning to TRBD1. The CDR3 totals 15 residues. With V trimmed by 4 bases and J by 5 bases, 3 bases remained unmatched. Germline V gene data show CDR1 as MDHEN and CDR2 as SYDVKM. CDR3: CASSSGTGGRNTIYF. In DNA form, the CDR3 reads TGTGCCAGCAGTTCCGGGACAGGGGGCCGAAACACCATATATTTT.

The chain recombines TRBV12-3 or TRBV12-4 with TRBJ1-5; maybe TRBD1 (5 bases). The germline V and J ends were trimmed by 6 bases and 6 bases, with 12 bases remaining between them. The CDR3 totals 13 residues. CDR3 sequence (DNA): TGTGCCAGCAGCCAGGGTAGAAGTCAGCCCCAGCATTTT. Amino acid sequence: CASSQGRSQPQHF.

This clone was recorded once. J is TRBJ2-3 and V is TRBV11-2; possible D gene TRBD1, 5 bases. This CDR3 is 14 amino acids long. Trimming cost V 5 bases and J 0 bases, with 9 bases left between them. The germline gives CDR1 SGHAT, CDR2 FQNNGV. For the CDR3, the DNA is TGTGCCAGCAGCACTGGGGCTAGCACAGATACGCAGTATTTT. It yields the protein CASSTGASTDTQYF.

The V gene is TRBV29-1, the J gene TRBJ1-1; 8 positions agree with TRBD1. The CDR3 length is 13 residues. After removal of 7 bases from V and 5 bases from J, the junction contained 9 bases not matched to a gene. CDR1 is SQVTM, CDR2 ANQGSEA, per germline. CDR3 in DNA: TGCAGCGCCAATCCAGGGGGCCGGACTGAAGCTTTCTTT. Translation gives CSANPGGRTEAFF. The full variable domain, with the rest looked up from reference TRBV29-1 and TRBJ1-1, is SAVISQKPSRDICQRGTSLTIQCQVDSQVTMMFWYRQQPGQSLTLIATANQGSEATYESGFVIDKFPISRPNLTFSTLTVSNMSPEDSSIYLCSANPGGRTEAFFGQGTRLTVV.

The rearrangement joins TRBV4-2 to TRBJ1-2; the D is unclear. Trimming pared 1 base from V and 2 bases from J, leaving 11 bases between. This CDR3 spans 15 amino acids. From germline, CDR1 is LGHNA and CDR2 YNFKEQ. The CDR3 here is CASSQAHTPNYGYTF. DNA for the CDR3: TGTGCCAGCAGCCAAGCACACACGCCGAACTATGGCTACACCTTC.

This chain uses TRBV18 with TRBJ1-1, with 12 bases identical to TRBD1. This CDR3 is 16 amino acids long. V was clipped by 5 bases and J by 0 bases; unmatched bases: 4. Germline V gene data show CDR1 as KGHSH and CDR2 as LQKENI. CDR3 sequence reads: CASSSGTGGLNTEAFF. The DNA of the CDR3 is TGTGCCAGCTCATCCGGGACAGGGGGCTTGAACACTGAAGCTTTCTTT. The entire variable domain, with the rest obtained from reference TRBV18 and TRBJ1-1, is as follows: NAGVMQNPRHLVRRRGQEARLRCSPMKGHSHVYWYRQLPEEGLKFMVYLQKENIIDESGMPKERFSAEFPKEGPSILRIQQVVRGDSAAYFCASSSGTGGLNTEAFFGQGTRLTVV.

The V gene is TRBV4-2, the J gene TRBJ2-7, with 11 positions matching TRBD2. J was trimmed by 3 bases and V by 0 bases; bases with no gene match: 4. CDR3 length: 16 amino acids. CDR1 is LGHNA and CDR2 is YNFKEQ in the germline V gene. CDR3 sequence reads: CASSQDTSGGHYEQYF. As DNA, the CDR3 is TGTGCCAGCAGCCAAGATACTAGCGGGGGACACTACGAGCAGTACTTC.